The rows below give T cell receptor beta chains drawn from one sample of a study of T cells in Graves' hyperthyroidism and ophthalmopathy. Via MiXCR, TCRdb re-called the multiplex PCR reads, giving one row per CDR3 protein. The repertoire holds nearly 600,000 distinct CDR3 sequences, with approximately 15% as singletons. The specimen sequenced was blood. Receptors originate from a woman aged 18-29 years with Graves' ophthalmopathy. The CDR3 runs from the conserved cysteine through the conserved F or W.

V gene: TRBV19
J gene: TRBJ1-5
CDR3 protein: CASNPGTGRNQPQHF

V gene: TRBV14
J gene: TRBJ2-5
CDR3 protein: CASQLLAGETQYF

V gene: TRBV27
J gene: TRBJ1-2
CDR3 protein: CASSLGQGGNYGYTF

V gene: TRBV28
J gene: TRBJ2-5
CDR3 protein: CASREHRDGAQYF

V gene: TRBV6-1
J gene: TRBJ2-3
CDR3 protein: CASNADGPSTDTQYF

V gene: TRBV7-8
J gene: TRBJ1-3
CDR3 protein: CASSARWRNTIYF

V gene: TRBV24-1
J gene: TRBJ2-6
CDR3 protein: CATSAGVVGANVLTF

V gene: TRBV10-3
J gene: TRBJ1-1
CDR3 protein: CAIKSRGVRTEAFF

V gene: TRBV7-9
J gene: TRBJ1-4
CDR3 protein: CASAGGAAAANEKLFF

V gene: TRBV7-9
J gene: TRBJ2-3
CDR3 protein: CASSLPQGTDKDTQYF

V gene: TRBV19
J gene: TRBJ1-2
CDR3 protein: CASRAVRLTNYGYTF

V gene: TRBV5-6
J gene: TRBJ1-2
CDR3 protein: CASSLAVLESAYTF

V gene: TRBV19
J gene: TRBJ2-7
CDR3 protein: CASSRSSGRNIYEQYF

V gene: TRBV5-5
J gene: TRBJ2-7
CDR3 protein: CASSLRQREVYEQYF

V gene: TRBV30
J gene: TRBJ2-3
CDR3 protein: CAWGGTFGGADTQYF

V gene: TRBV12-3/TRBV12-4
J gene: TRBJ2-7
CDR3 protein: CASSLGHFYEQYF

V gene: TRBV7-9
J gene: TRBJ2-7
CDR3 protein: CASSPSQGGDEQYF

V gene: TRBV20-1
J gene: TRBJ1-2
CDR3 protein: CSARGPRGENYGYTF

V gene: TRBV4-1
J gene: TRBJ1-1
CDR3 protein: CASSATQGPEAFF

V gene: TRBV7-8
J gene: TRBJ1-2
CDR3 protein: CASSSRAGGYLYGYTF

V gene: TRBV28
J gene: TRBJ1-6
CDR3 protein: CASTLGSSPLHF

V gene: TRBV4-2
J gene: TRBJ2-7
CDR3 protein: CASKVGLAGPYEQYF

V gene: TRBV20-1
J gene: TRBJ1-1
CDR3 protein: CSAPRGEGTEAFF

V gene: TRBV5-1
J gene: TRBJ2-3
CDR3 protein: CASGRLAGVVFTDTQYF

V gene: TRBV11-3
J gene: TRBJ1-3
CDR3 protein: CASSIRGGLSGNTIYF

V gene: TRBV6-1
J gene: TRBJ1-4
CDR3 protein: CASSEFYRKNEKLFF

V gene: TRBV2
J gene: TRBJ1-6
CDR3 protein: CASSEIREGSPLHF

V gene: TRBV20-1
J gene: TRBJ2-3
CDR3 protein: CSATGTSGSTDTQYF

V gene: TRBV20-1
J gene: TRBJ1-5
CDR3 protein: CSARRGPLPQHF

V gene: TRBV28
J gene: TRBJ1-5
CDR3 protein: CASSLTGIIGVGNQPQHF

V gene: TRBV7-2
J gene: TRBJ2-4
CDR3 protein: CASSPWGKNIQYF

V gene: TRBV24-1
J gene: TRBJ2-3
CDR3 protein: CATSDPRGDTQYF